The 19 T cell receptor beta chains below were found in one sample sequenced in a study of T cell responses to AZD1222 COVID-19 vaccine (dated by TCRdb to the early 2020s). What this sample's time point label stands for: baseline before first vaccination. Libraries were prepared through the immunoSEQ multiplex PCR assay. TCRdb obtained this table from immuneACCESS and retained in-frame rearrangements with V and J assigned. These tables miss some clones; where compared with another copy, unresolved V genes account for less than half of the shortfall, and the remainder is unexplained. This sample is represented by over 150,000 clones; roughly 90% of them were singletons. Of the sample, roughly 2.9% falls within the top ten clones. The specimen comprised peripheral blood, sampled on day 0 of AZD1222 vaccination. These receptor sequences come from an adult in good health.

This clone was observed a handful of times. The V gene is TRBV4-2, the J gene TRBJ2-1, with D unclear. Trimming took 1 base from V and 0 from J, leaving 7 bases between them. The CDR3 covers 15 residues. Germline CDR1 is LGHNA and CDR2 is YNFKEQ. The CDR3 protein is CASSQGTSSYNEQFF. As DNA, the CDR3 is TGTGCCAGCAGCCAAGGGACGAGCTCCTACAATGAGCAGTTCTTC.

The chain joins TRBV21-1 to TRBJ2-7. TRBV21-1 is a recognized pseudogene. This CDR3 has 14 residues. CDR3 sequence: CATRRDGAFHEQYF. CDR3 DNA: TGTGCCACCAGAAGGGACGGGGCTTTCCACGAGCAGTACTTC.

The chain links TRBV5-1 to TRBJ2-7; 8 bases are shared with TRBD1. CDR3 length: 12 amino acids. Germline trimming cut 3 bases from V and 4 bases from J; bases unmatched to any gene: 0. Germline V CDR1 and CDR2: SGHRS, YFSETQ. The CDR3 nucleotides are TGCGCCAGCAGCTGGGACAGGTACGAGCAGTACTTC. Its protein is CASSWDRYEQYF.

The CDR3 region has the DNA TGTGCCAGTAGGGCGATGACAGGAAATAACTATGGCTACACCTTC. Its protein is CASRAMTGNNYGYTF. This chain links TRBV19 with TRBJ1-2; tentative D call: TRBD1 (6 bases). CDR1 LNHDA and CDR2 SQIVND come from the germline V gene (reference sequence). Between the trimmed V and J ends, which lost 6 bases and 1 base, there was a span of 15 bases. This CDR3 is 15 amino acids long.

The chain couples TRBV5-6 to TRBJ2-7; 9 bases line up with TRBD2. The CDR3 covers 17 residues. V dropped 4 bases and J dropped 2; count of bases not matched to a gene: 13. Germline CDR1 reads SGHDT; CDR2 reads YYEEEE. Here the CDR3 reads CASSPRPAGGLTYEQYF. CDR3 DNA sequence: TGTGCCAGCAGCCCCCGACCAGCGGGGGGCCTCACCTACGAGCAGTACTTC.

This clone came up once. This chain uses TRBV7-3 with TRBJ2-2; maybe TRBD2 (6 bases). V was pared by 5 bases and J by 0 bases, with 7 bases between. The CDR3 extends over 14 amino acids. Germline V gene sequence: CDR1 SGHTA, CDR2 FQGTGA. The CDR3 here is CASSSGSNTGELFF. The CDR3 DNA follows: TGTGCCAGCAGCAGCGGGTCGAACACCGGGGAGCTGTTTTTT.

This chain joins TRBV5-1 and TRBJ2-7, with a weak D call TRBD2 (5 bases). V lost 1 base to trimming and J lost 2 bases, with 10 bases between them. Germline lookup yields CDR1 SGHRS and CDR2 YFSETQ. This CDR3 has 14 amino acids. CDR3 DNA: TGCGCCAGCAGCTTGATAATGGGAGCCTACGAGCAGTACTTC. It codes for CASSLIMGAYEQYF. Using reference TRBV5-1 and TRBJ2-7 for the parts outside the CDR3, the full variable domain is KAGVTQTPRYLIKTRGQQVTLSCSPISGHRSVSWYQQTPGQGLQFLFEYFSETQRNKGNFPGRFSGRQFSNSRSEMNVSTLELGDSALYLCASSLIMGAYEQYFGPGTRLTVT.

This rearrangement joins TRBV7-9 to TRBJ2-7, with 9 bases fitting TRBD1. There are 15 residues in the CDR3. V lost 0 bases to trimming and J lost 3 bases; unmatched junction nucleotides: 3. Germline values: CDR1 SEHNR, CDR2 FQNEAQ (reference sequence). In DNA, the CDR3 is TGTGCCAGCAGCTTAGCCGGGACAGGGAACTACGAGCAGTACTTC. Translated, it gives CASSLAGTGNYEQYF.

The V gene is TRBV12-3 or TRBV12-4, the J gene TRBJ2-7; D ambiguous. The CDR3 runs to 11 residues. The ends were cut back, 3 bases at V and 5 bases at J, with 5 bases in the middle. The CDR3 sequence: CASSFGDEQYF. The CDR3 DNA follows: TGTGCCAGCAGTTTCGGCGACGAGCAGTACTTC.

Written as DNA, the CDR3 is TGTGCCAGCAGTTTAGCGGGGAATGAGCAGTTCTTC. The encoded protein is CASSLAGNEQFF. V usage is TRBV12-3 or TRBV12-4 and J usage is TRBJ2-1; unclear D gene. CDR3 length: 12 amino acids. With 0 bases removed from V and 7 bases from J, the gap between germline ends came to 4 bases.

In regard to this clone: This specimen includes other DNA sequences encoding the same CDR3. The chain links TRBV5-1 to TRBJ2-2; maybe TRBD1 (6 bases). This CDR3 is built from 15 residues. CDR1 is SGHRS and CDR2 is YFSETQ in the germline V gene. With 2 bases removed from V and 1 base from J, the gap between germline ends came to 9 bases. CDR3 residues: CASSLGGQNTGELFF. CDR3 coding DNA: TGCGCCAGCAGCTTAGGGGGACAGAACACCGGGGAGCTGTTTTTT. Together with reference TRBV5-1 and TRBJ2-2, the CDR3 gives the full variable domain: KAGVTQTPRYLIKTRGQQVTLSCSPISGHRSVSWYQQTPGQGLQFLFEYFSETQRNKGNFPGRFSGRQFSNSRSEMNVSTLELGDSALYLCASSLGGQNTGELFFGEGSRLTVL.

This chain joins TRBV19 and TRBJ1-6; D is unclear. The CDR3 extends over 12 amino acids. CDR1 is LNHDA and CDR2 is SQIVND in the germline V gene (reference sequence). V lost 5 bases, J lost 5 bases, and 4 bases lay in between. The CDR3 protein is CASSLNNSPLHF. DNA of the CDR3: TGTGCCAGTAGTCTCAATAATTCACCCCTCCACTTT.

V is TRBV29-1 and J is TRBJ1-1, with D possibly TRBD1 on 6 matching bases. V was cut by 2 bases and J by 6 bases, with 13 bases left in between. The CDR3 has 13 residues. Germline lookup yields CDR1 SQVTM and CDR2 ANQGSEA. The CDR3 nucleotides read TGCAGCGTTGAAAGGGGGGGGGCGTCTGAAGCTTTCTTT. As protein: CSVERGGASEAFF.

The rearrangement joins TRBV19 to TRBJ1-1; 7 nucleotides match TRBD1. There are 13 residues in the CDR3. Germline V gene sequence: CDR1 LNHDA, CDR2 SQIVND (reference sequence). The V gene end was trimmed by 5 bases and the J gene end by 0 bases; junction bases not matched to a gene: 0. The CDR3 sequence: CASSQGVNTEAFF. The CDR3 coding sequence is TGTGCCAGTAGTCAGGGGGTGAACACTGAAGCTTTCTTT.

This chain connects TRBV5-1 to TRBJ2-7; 8 positions agree with TRBD2. Trimming at V came to 1 base and at J to 5 bases, leaving 14 bases not matched to a gene. Germline CDR1 is SGHRS and CDR2 is YFSETQ. The CDR3 is made up of 17 amino acids. This chain's CDR3 is CASSLMTSGGAVDEQYF. The CDR3 coding sequence is TGCGCCAGCAGCTTGATGACGTCCGGGGGGGCGGTCGACGAGCAGTACTTC.

The gene calls are TRBV19 and TRBJ1-1; TRBD1 aligns across 9 bases. The CDR3 covers 14 residues. J was trimmed by 4 bases and V by 4 bases; bases with no gene match: 4. Germline CDR1 reads LNHDA; CDR2 reads SQIVND (reference sequence). The DNA of the CDR3 is TGTGCCAGTAGTAACGACAGGGGGGGCACTGAAGCTTTCTTT. Protein product: CASSNDRGGTEAFF. Filled out from reference TRBV19 and TRBJ1-1, the complete variable domain reads DGGITQSPKYLFRKEGQNVTLSCEQNLNHDAMYWYRQDPGQGLRLIYYSQIVNDFQKGDIAEGYSVSREKKESFPLTVTSAQKNPTAFYLCASSNDRGGTEAFFGQGTRLTVV.

This clone was picked up a small number of times. The same CDR3 arises from other DNA sequences in this sample as well. The V gene is TRBV9, the J gene TRBJ1-3; unclear D gene. This CDR3 has 15 residues. V lost 0 bases and J 0 bases, leaving 7 bases between the germline ends. Germline V gene sequence: CDR1 SGDLS, CDR2 YYNGEE. CDR3 residues: CASSVEGSSGNTIYF. The CDR3 DNA reads as TGTGCCAGCAGCGTAGAAGGGAGCTCTGGAAACACCATATATTTT.

Here the CDR3 DNA reads TGTGCCAGCAGCTCCACGGCAGGGGTTGAAAAACTGTTTTTT. Encoded protein: CASSSTAGVEKLFF. The V gene is TRBV11-2, the J gene TRBJ1-4; D possibly corresponds to TRBD1 (6 bases). This CDR3 spans 14 amino acids. Germline V lookup: CDR1 SGHAT, CDR2 FQNNGV. V lost 4 bases and J lost 7, with 13 bases in between. The full variable domain, in which reference TRBV11-2 and TRBJ1-4 provide the parts outside the CDR3, is EAGVAQSPRYKIIEKRQSVAFWCNPISGHATLYWYQQILGQGPKLLIQFQNNGVVDDSQLPKDRFSAERLKGVDSTLKIQPAKLEDSAVYLCASSSTAGVEKLFFGSGTQLSVL.

The chain has TRBV6-1 and TRBJ1-1; D is ambiguous. CDR3 length: 13 amino acids. V shed 2 bases and J shed 5 bases, with 9 bases lying between them. In germline, CDR1 is MNHNS, CDR2 SASEGT. CDR3 loop: CASSERERTEAFF. CDR3 coding DNA: TGTGCCAGCAGTGAAAGGGAGCGGACTGAAGCTTTCTTT.